The 5 T cell receptor beta chains presented below share a single source sample, sequenced in a study of T-cell reconstitution after alpha-beta-depleted transplantation in children. Unique molecular identifiers featured in how the TCRbeta library was prepared. TCRdb ran MiXCR on the PCR reads and lists one entry per CDR3 protein. Found here are approximately 520,000 distinct CDR3 sequences, about 10% of them singletons; the top ten hold about 15%. The specimen comprised PBMCs, mostly from graft donor cells, sampled 180 days after TCRalphabeta/CD19-depleted stem cell transplant. The receptors were sampled from a female patient aged 2 to 10 who had a stem cell transplant for aplastic anemia, so the T cells may come from the graft donor.

This clonotype was counted ten times or more. CDR3 sequence (DNA): TGTGCCAGCCAAGGGCAGGGCTCTGGAAACACCATATATTTT. It translates to CASQGQGSGNTIYF. The genes are TRBV2 and TRBJ1-3; a possible D gene is TRBD1 (5 bases). The V end was cut by 8 bases, the J end by 0 bases, with 11 bases between. Germline CDR1 is SNHLY and CDR2 is FYNNEI. CDR3 length: 14 residues.

Ten or more counts support this clonotype. This chain joins TRBV7-9 and TRBJ2-7, with a possible D match to TRBD2 (6 bases). CDR3 length: 13 amino acids. V dropped 5 bases and J dropped 0 bases, with 8 bases sitting between them. From germline, CDR1 is SEHNR and CDR2 FQNEAQ (reference sequence). CDR3 sequence reads: CASSPGLSYEQYV. The CDR3 DNA reads as TGTGCCAGCAGCCCGGGACTCTCCTACGAGCAGTACGTC.

This chain joins TRBV12-3 or TRBV12-4 and TRBJ1-2; tentative D call: TRBD1 (5 bases). CDR3 size: 16 residues. V lost 1 base and J lost 2, with 14 bases in between. The CDR3 DNA follows: TGTGCCAGCAGTTTAGGAGGAGCAGGGACCAACTATGGCTACACCTTC. Protein product: CASSLGGAGTNYGYTF.

The rearrangement joins TRBV25-1 to TRBJ1-6; D call uncertain. The CDR3 consists of 14 residues. Germline CDR1 reads MGHDK; CDR2 reads SYGVNS. The germline V and J ends were trimmed by 8 bases and 3 bases, with 11 bases remaining between them. CDR3 nucleotide sequence: TGTGCCAGCGGGGAGACGTTCTATAATTCACCCCTCCACTTT. It specifies CASGETFYNSPLHF.

V usage is TRBV9 and J usage is TRBJ1-6; tentatively, D is TRBD1 (6 bases). V gave up 1 base and J gave up 4 bases, with 21 bases separating them. Germline V gives CDR1 SGDLS, CDR2 YYNGEE. The CDR3 has 19 amino acids. CDR3 protein: CASSVPPRGRSHYNSPLHF. In nucleotides, the CDR3 is TGTGCCAGCAGCGTACCTCCTCGGGGGCGGTCGCATTATAATTCACCCCTCCACTTT.